This entry is about one TCR beta chain. Among all donors, each was a healthy Caucasian. TCRdb fed the 5' RACE reads into MiXCR, producing one record per CDR3 protein. The sample shows 430,000 or so distinct CDR3 sequences, approximately 24% of them seen only once. This specimen belongs to a study of identical twins. The same data also contributed to another study, on T cells expressing NK-cell markers. This second report adds: The study drew TCR beta repertoires from sorted CD3+CD56+NKG2C+, CD3+CD56+NKG2C- and CD3+CD56-NKG2C+ T cells. A handful of donors likewise had their CD3+CD56-NKG2C+ fraction led by these clonotypes.

Sequenced input: CD4+ T cells sorted from blood. The TCR sequence derives from a woman aged 18-35 years in good health.

The CDR3, as DNA: TGTGCCAGCAGCCCGACTAGGGGCCCCGAAGATACGCAGTATTTT. This gives the protein CASSPTRGPEDTQYF. The chain is built from TRBV7-9 and TRBJ2-3; maybe TRBD2 (6 bases). This CDR3 has 15 amino acids. Germline V gene lookup returns CDR1 SEHNR and CDR2 FQNEAQ (reference sequence). V was clipped by 5 bases and J by 5 bases, with 17 bases between them.